Each of the 17 T cell receptor beta chains below was sequenced from the same sample in a study of blood T cell repertoires in COVID-19 (dated by TCRdb to the early 2020s). Libraries were made using the immunoSEQ multiplex PCR assay. The clones in this table, taken by TCRdb from immuneACCESS, are in-frame only. Not every clone is retained; where verified, under half of the shortfall comes from an unresolved V gene, and the cause of the rest is unknown. The sample profile shows hundreds of thousands of clones; 65% to 80% of them were found once. The ten most abundant clones make up over 3% of the sample. Sequenced: peripheral blood. The receptors stem from a woman aged 40 to 50 with active or convalescent COVID-19.

V is TRBV9 and J is TRBJ2-5; 10 bases line up with TRBD2. Germline CDR1 SGDLS, CDR2 YYNGEE. This CDR3 has 18 residues. J lost 2 bases, V lost 4 bases, and 14 bases had no gene match. The chain's CDR3 is CASSFRAGGPILQETQYF. The DNA of the CDR3 is TGTGCCAGCAGCTTTCGAGCGGGGGGGCCTATCTTGCAAGAGACCCAGTACTTC.

The chain uses TRBV4-1 and TRBJ2-1; 8 bases are shared with TRBD1. V lost 4 bases to trimming and J lost 2 bases; unmatched junction nucleotides: 16. This CDR3 is built from 19 residues. Germline V lookup: CDR1 MGHRA, CDR2 YSYEKL. This CDR3 is CASSLRGGTGSLPYNEQFF. CDR3 nucleotide sequence: TGCGCCAGCAGCCTCAGGGGTGGGACAGGCTCGCTTCCCTACAATGAGCAGTTCTTC.

The chain employs TRBV2 and TRBJ1-1; no reliable D call. The germline gives CDR1 SNHLY, CDR2 FYNNEI. The V end was cut by 1 base, the J end by 0 bases, with 15 bases between. This CDR3 comprises 17 residues. The CDR3 reads CASSEGGGGIMNTEAFF. CDR3 nucleotides: TGTGCCAGCAGTGAAGGAGGCGGAGGGATAATGAACACTGAAGCTTTCTTT.

Turning to this clone: This same CDR3 is encoded by further DNA sequences in the sample. CDR3 sequence: CASSLAQGSYNEQFF. The CDR3 DNA follows: TGCGCCAGCAGCTTGGCCCAGGGCTCCTACAATGAGCAGTTCTTC. V and J are TRBV5-1 and TRBJ2-1; a possible D gene is TRBD1 (5 bases). The germline gives CDR1 SGHRS, CDR2 YFSETQ. The CDR3 has 15 residues. Trimming took 0 bases from V and 0 from J, leaving 7 bases between them.

This chain connects TRBV5-6 to TRBJ2-7, with TRBD2 identical over 8 bases. Germline V gene data show CDR1 as SGHDT and CDR2 as YYEEEE. This CDR3 comprises 16 residues. Trimming removed 0 bases from V and 1 base from J; junction bases left unmatched: 6. The CDR3 sequence: CASSLVGSGVSYEQYF. CDR3 bases: TGTGCCAGCAGCTTGGTTGGTAGCGGGGTTTCCTACGAGCAGTACTTC.

V gene TRBV2 combines with J gene TRBJ1-3; 8 bases are a match to TRBD1. Trimming at V came to 5 bases and at J to 4 bases, leaving 7 bases not matched to a gene. CDR1 SNHLY and CDR2 FYNNEI come from the germline V gene. CDR3 length equals 15 residues. In DNA form, the CDR3 reads TGTGCCAGCAGTCTTGACAGGGGAAGAGGAAACACCATATATTTT. Translation: CASSLDRGRGNTIYF. Variable domain in full (rest from reference TRBV2 and TRBJ1-3): EPEVTQTPSHQVTQMGQEVILRCVPISNHLYFYWYRQILGQKVEFLVSFYNNEISEKSEIFDDQFSVERPDGSNFTLKIRSTKLEDSAMYFCASSLDRGRGNTIYFGEGSWLTVV.

This clone appeared once. This chain uses TRBV27 with TRBJ2-3, with 9 bases matching TRBD1. This CDR3 spans 16 amino acids. The ends lost 3 bases at V and 2 bases at J; junction bases unmatched: 6. In germline, CDR1 is MNHEY, CDR2 SMNVEV (reference sequence). This chain's CDR3 is CASSFTGTGFTDTQYF. DNA for the CDR3: TGTGCCAGCAGTTTCACCGGGACAGGGTTCACAGATACGCAGTATTTT.

This chain connects TRBV19 to TRBJ1-5; 7 nucleotides agree with TRBD1. Losses at the gene ends were 1 base for V and 6 bases for J; bases not matched to a gene: 12. CDR1 is LNHDA, CDR2 SQIVND, per germline (reference sequence). This CDR3 contains 17 residues. In DNA, the CDR3 is TGTGCCAGTAGTATAGCGGCATCCGGGACAGTCCGTCAGCCCCAGCATTTT. Its protein product is CASSIAASGTVRQPQHF.

This chain uses TRBV24-1 with TRBJ2-3, with D possibly being TRBD2 (6 bases). Per the germline V gene, CDR1 is KGHDR and CDR2 is SFDVKD. V was pared by 2 bases and J by 4 bases, with 18 bases between. This CDR3 region has 17 residues. DNA of the CDR3: TGTGCCACCAGTGATTGGGGACTGGCCGGGAATTCAGATACGCAGTATTTT. Its translation is CATSDWGLAGNSDTQYF.

The genes are TRBV27 and TRBJ1-6; 11 bases map to TRBD1. Per the germline V gene, CDR1 is MNHEY and CDR2 is SMNVEV (reference sequence). This CDR3 comprises 16 residues. V shed 3 bases, J shed 10 bases, and the junction held 8 bases outside the gene matches. In DNA form, the CDR3 reads TGTGCCAGCAGTTTCCTTCCGGGACAGGGGGAATCACCCCTCCACTTT. Protein product: CASSFLPGQGESPLHF.

V usage is TRBV19 and J usage is TRBJ1-5, with D unclear. The CDR3 runs 12 residues. Germline CDR1 and CDR2: LNHDA and SQIVND (reference sequence). Trimming shortened V by 10 bases and J by 3 bases, and 10 bases separated the two germline ends. The CDR3 coding sequence is TGTGCCACCAGGATTTCCAATCAGCCCCAGCATTTT. The encoded protein is CATRISNQPQHF.

This clone was observed once. This sequence joins TRBV7-9 and TRBJ1-2; 9 bases agree with TRBD1. The junction had 8 bases not matched to a gene; V was cut back by 5 bases and J by 4 bases. The CDR3 has 15 amino acids. From germline, CDR1 is SEHNR and CDR2 FQNEAQ (reference sequence). CDR3 in amino acids: CASSETDRGAYGYTF. As DNA, the CDR3 is TGTGCCAGCAGCGAAACGGACAGGGGAGCCTATGGCTACACCTTC.

The V and J genes are TRBV5-1 and TRBJ2-5, with a possible D match to TRBD1 (6 bases). Germline CDR1 reads SGHRS; CDR2 reads YFSETQ. The CDR3 contains 15 residues. Trimming left V 4 bases short and J 1 base short, with 14 bases between. CDR3 DNA sequence: TGCGCCAGCAGCCAGGGACAAATGGGCCAAGAGACCCAGTACTTC. It codes for CASSQGQMGQETQYF.

The chain joins TRBV2 to TRBJ1-2; unclear D gene. The V gene's germline CDR1 is SNHLY and CDR2 FYNNEI. The CDR3 totals 17 residues. V was shortened by 1 base and J by 6 bases, with 21 bases between the two germline ends. The CDR3 is CASSEVDTRNPSHGYTF. DNA of the CDR3: TGTGCCAGCAGTGAAGTTGACACCCGGAACCCATCCCATGGCTACACCTTC. Full variable domain (rest looked up from reference TRBV2 and TRBJ1-2): EPEVTQTPSHQVTQMGQEVILRCVPISNHLYFYWYRQILGQKVEFLVSFYNNEISEKSEIFDDQFSVERPDGSNFTLKIRSTKLEDSAMYFCASSEVDTRNPSHGYTFGSGTRLTVV.

The J gene is TRBJ1-1, the V gene TRBV19; D may be TRBD1 (6 bases). The V gene's germline CDR1 is LNHDA and CDR2 SQIVND (reference sequence). The V end was cut by 6 bases, the J end by 3 bases, with 14 bases between. The CDR3 is 14 residues long. The CDR3 loop reads CASSPIRQDTEAFF. The CDR3 DNA reads as TGTGCCAGTAGCCCAATAAGACAGGACACTGAAGCTTTCTTT.

V usage is TRBV6-5 and J usage is TRBJ2-1, with 10 positions matching TRBD1. Looked up from germline, CDR1 is MNHEY and CDR2 is SVGAGI. The CDR3 extends over 15 amino acids. The trim removed 6 bases at V and 3 bases at J, leaving 5 bases unmatched. In DNA, the CDR3 is TGTGCCAGCAGGGCCGGGACAGGGGACTACAATGAGCAGTTCTTC. Its translation: CASRAGTGDYNEQFF.

The chain uses TRBV7-2 and TRBJ2-7; 12 bases agree with TRBD2. The junction had 1 base not matched to a gene; V was cut back by 3 bases and J by 4 bases. The germline gives CDR1 SGHTA, CDR2 FQGNSA. This CDR3 region has 14 residues. The CDR3 nucleotides read TGTGCCAGCAGCTTCGGACTAGCGGGGTACGAGCAGTACGTC. It translates to CASSFGLAGYEQYV.